This T cell receptor (beta chain) stems from a study of T-cell memory formation after mild COVID-19. Study observations and caveats: Certain responding clones were present in pre-infection memory, suggesting participation of cross-reactive memory. CM and EM subsets held most contracting CD4+ clones; EMRA held CD8+ ones. Clones contracting across day 15 to 85 had a balanced CD4/CD8 profile; later expanding clones leaned CD4+.

Libraries for TCRalpha and TCRbeta carried sample barcodes and unique molecular identifiers via 5'RACE. TCRdb itself ran the 5' RACE reads through MiXCR, one entry per CDR3 protein. Among 120,000 to 150,000 distinct CDR3 sequences, 6% to 7% were seen once, and the ten largest hold 2% to 2.5%. Trimming took 4 bases from V and 3 from J, leaving 7 bases between them. The germline V gene has CDR1 LNHNV and CDR2 YYDKDF (reference sequence). This CDR3 contains 13 residues. Remarks on this clonotype: Antigen specificity is unknown.

The sequenced sample consisted of PBMCs or a T cell subset sorted from them (not recorded which). The receptor was isolated from an adult woman who had mild COVID-19 (a few samples of this study predate the infection). Cell type and time point are not known. The chain links TRBV15 to TRBJ2-4, with D perhaps matching TRBD2 (6 bases). In DNA form, the CDR3 reads TGTGCCACCAGCACGGGGGTCAAAAACATTCAGTACTTC. This codes for CATSTGVKNIQYF. Looking up the rest from reference TRBV15 and TRBJ2-4 gives the full variable domain: DAMVIQNPRYQVTQFGKPVTLSCSQTLNHNVMYWYQQKSSQAPKLLFHYYDKDFNNEADTPDNFQSRRPNTSFCFLDIRSPGLGDTAMYLCATSTGVKNIQYFGAGTRLSVL.